The 27 T cell receptor beta chains reported below all come from one sample, sequenced in a study of Graves' ophthalmopathy and Graves' hyperthyroidism. As the template, RNA transcripts were used to amplify TCR beta CDR3 regions. First-round RT-PCR with HTBI primers preceded a second-round multiplex PCR. Each CDR3 protein gets one entry after TCRdb re-called the multiplex PCR reads with MiXCR. Seen here are 620,000 or so distinct CDR3 sequences, about a fifth observed once, and the top ten hold approximately 7%. Material: peripheral blood. The receptors here all came from a woman aged 18-29 years with stable Graves' hyperthyroidism. Some clones in this sample may be carry-over from other donors' samples.

This clonotype has a count of ten or more. The J gene is TRBJ2-5, the V gene TRBV29-1, with D possibly called TRBD1 or TRBD2 (5 bases each). The CDR3 has 14 residues. Per germline, CDR1 SQVTM and CDR2 ANQGSEA. Trimming pared 5 bases from V and 2 bases from J, leaving 15 bases between. The CDR3: CSVPGREGQETQYF. For the CDR3, the DNA is TGCAGCGTTCCAGGACGCGAGGGGCAAGAGACCCAGTACTTC. The full variable domain, rest sourced from reference TRBV29-1 and TRBJ2-5, is SAVISQKPSRDICQRGTSLTIQCQVDSQVTMMFWYRQQPGQSLTLIATANQGSEATYESGFVIDKFPISRPNLTFSTLTVSNMSPEDSSIYLCSVPGREGQETQYFGPGTRLLVL.

This clonotype showed up many times. One end of the junction is discordant with germline, which a read error may explain. The chain carries TRBV7-9 and TRBJ1-6; unclear D gene. The CDR3 covers 14 residues. The V gene's germline CDR1 is SEHNR and CDR2 FQNEAQ (reference sequence). CDR3 nucleotide sequence: TGTGCCAGCAACTTAGCTCCGCCGGGTTCACCCCTCCACTTT. Translation: CASNLAPPGSPLHF.

This clonotype was seen repeatedly, ten times or more. V is TRBV27 and J is TRBJ2-7; 8 nucleotides align to TRBD1. The germline gives CDR1 MNHEY, CDR2 SMNVEV (reference sequence). This CDR3 is built from 16 residues. V was clipped by 4 bases and J by 5 bases; unmatched bases: 13. CDR3 sequence: CASSSVSRQGSHEQYF. Here the CDR3 DNA reads TGTGCCAGCAGTTCGGTTTCGAGACAGGGGTCCCACGAGCAGTACTTC.

The rearrangement uses TRBV20-1 and TRBJ2-3, with 11 positions matching TRBD2. The CDR3 loop spans 18 amino acids. The V gene end was trimmed by 0 bases and the J gene end by 2 bases; junction bases not matched to a gene: 10. Germline CDR1 DFQATT, CDR2 SNEGSKA (reference sequence). CDR3 sequence reads: CSARDARRLAGTTDTQYF. The CDR3 coding sequence is TGCAGTGCTAGAGATGCCCGGCGACTAGCGGGGACCACAGATACGCAGTATTTT.

This clonotype has a count of ten or more. The genes are TRBV6-1 and TRBJ2-2, with 9 bases fitting TRBD2. V dropped 6 bases and J dropped 5; count of bases not matched to a gene: 7. The CDR3 totals 15 residues. Per germline, CDR1 MNHNS and CDR2 SASEGT. The CDR3 DNA reads TGTGCCAGCAGAGCTAGCGGGAAAATTACCGGGGAGCTGTTTTTT. Amino acids: CASRASGKITGELFF.

This clonotype appeared once. The rearrangement links TRBV5-6 to TRBJ2-7; D not certain. This CDR3 has 13 amino acids. Trimming cost V 2 bases and J 2 bases, with 8 bases left between them. CDR1 and CDR2 (germline): SGHDT, YYEEEE. The CDR3 is CASSFYYPYEQYF. The CDR3, as DNA: TGTGCCAGCAGCTTCTATTACCCCTACGAGCAGTACTTC.

At least ten counts were recorded for this clonotype. The V and J genes are TRBV7-2 and TRBJ1-1; perhaps TRBD1 as D (6 bases). The CDR3 runs to 13 residues. Per the germline V gene, CDR1 is SGHTA and CDR2 is FQGNSA. V gave up 4 bases and J gave up 5 bases, with 11 bases separating them. CDR3 sequence: CASSSRGTTEAFF. The CDR3 DNA is TGTGCCAGCAGCTCCAGGGGAACAACTGAAGCTTTCTTT.

The table lists this clonotype with many counts. J is TRBJ2-7 and V is TRBV12-3 or TRBV12-4; 7 bases align to TRBD2. The CDR3 is 13 residues long. V was clipped by 8 bases and J by 3 bases; unmatched bases: 7. The CDR3 loop is CASARQRDYEQYF. CDR3 sequence (DNA): TGTGCCAGCGCAAGGCAGCGGGACTACGAGCAGTACTTC.

V gene TRBV24-1 combines with J gene TRBJ2-5; D is perhaps TRBD1 (6 bases). CDR1 and CDR2 (germline): KGHDR, SFDVKD. The CDR3 is made up of 13 amino acids. Trimming shortened V by 7 bases and J by 5 bases, and 13 bases separated the two germline ends. As DNA, the CDR3 is TGTGCCACCAGGGGGGCAGGATCGGAGACCCAGTACTTC. Translating gives CATRGAGSETQYF.

There are many counts of this clonotype. Here the CDR3 reads CSVTQGEETQYF. In DNA form, the CDR3 reads TGCAGCGTCACACAGGGGGAAGAGACCCAGTACTTC. The chain employs TRBV29-1 and TRBJ2-5; 8 positions match TRBD1. The V gene end was trimmed by 6 bases and the J gene end by 3 bases; junction bases not matched to a gene: 3. The CDR3 contains 12 residues. Germline V gene lookup returns CDR1 SQVTM and CDR2 ANQGSEA.

This clonotype was seen ten or more times. The chain couples TRBV28 to TRBJ2-7; D not resolved. Germline V gene sequence: CDR1 MDHEN, CDR2 SYDVKM. The CDR3 sequence is 15 residues long. V shed 5 bases and J shed 0 bases, with 14 bases lying between them. The CDR3 reads CASSPPMGNSYEQYF. The CDR3 coding sequence is TGTGCCAGCAGTCCTCCGATGGGTAACTCCTACGAGCAGTACTTC.

In its sample, this clonotype was seen many times. The rearrangement joins TRBV7-8 to TRBJ2-5, with 7 bases identical to TRBD1. After removal of 6 bases from V and 5 bases from J, the junction contained 6 bases not matched to a gene. The CDR3 spans 13 residues. The germline V gene encodes CDR1 SGHVS and CDR2 FQNEAQ. CDR3 residues: CASRPRGRETQYF. The CDR3 DNA is TGTGCCAGCAGACCGAGGGGGCGGGAGACCCAGTACTTC.

This clonotype has a count of ten or more. The genes are TRBV28 and TRBJ2-7; either TRBD1 or TRBD2 may supply D (5 bases each). Trimming took off 10 bases at V and 6 bases at J, with 19 bases between the two ends. The CDR3 length is 13 residues. CDR1 and CDR2 from the germline V gene are MDHEN and SYDVKM. Here the CDR3 reads CATSRDQSPEQYF. CDR3 bases: TGTGCCACCTCCCGGGACCAATCCCCCGAGCAGTACTTC.

There are many counts of this clonotype. The rearrangement joins TRBV6-2 or TRBV6-3 to TRBJ1-2; D perhaps matches TRBD1 (6 bases). This CDR3 comprises 14 residues. The germline V gene encodes CDR1 MNHEY and CDR2 SVGEGT. Trimming left V 7 bases short and J 6 bases short, with 18 bases between. In DNA form, the CDR3 reads TGTGCCAGCAATCCCGGGGGGCAGTCGAATGGCTACACCTTC. This sequence encodes CASNPGGQSNGYTF.

On this clonotype itself: This CDR3 is missing its conserved last phenylalanine or tryptophan, likely due to a read error. This sequence joins TRBV12-3 or TRBV12-4 and TRBJ2-5; D is undetermined. Trimming cost V 9 bases and J 5 bases, with 19 bases left between them. The CDR3 totals 14 residues. The CDR3 DNA reads as TGTGCCAGGAGCCCTAATGGAGCTCGCGAGACCCAGTACTTG. Residues: CARSPNGARETQYL.

The rearrangement joins TRBV6-1 to TRBJ1-5, with 8 positions matching TRBD1. The ends lost 6 bases at V and 0 bases at J; junction bases unmatched: 10. Germline values: CDR1 MNHNS, CDR2 SASEGT. The CDR3 sequence is 17 residues long. CDR3 amino acids: CASREDRDFFSNQPQHF. Here the CDR3 DNA reads TGTGCCAGCAGAGAGGACAGGGACTTTTTTAGCAATCAGCCCCAGCATTTT.

The table lists this clonotype with many counts. This rearrangement joins TRBV4-1 to TRBJ2-7; TRBD1 or TRBD2 may be the D gene (6 bases each). The CDR3 loop spans 16 amino acids. Trimming pared 4 bases from V and 5 bases from J, leaving 21 bases between. CDR1 and CDR2 from the germline V gene are MGHRA and YSYEKL. CDR3 sequence: CASSLDRSWRGNEQYF. CDR3 in DNA: TGCGCCAGCAGCCTTGACAGGAGTTGGAGGGGCAACGAGCAGTACTTC.

The chain combines TRBV7-2 with TRBJ1-5, with D unclear. Between the trimmed V and J ends, which lost 0 bases and 4 bases, there was a span of 7 bases. This CDR3 is 14 amino acids long. Germline V gene data show CDR1 as SGHTA and CDR2 as FQGNSA. Written as DNA, the CDR3 is TGTGCCAGCAGCTTAGCCCTACGGAATCAGCCCCAGCATTTT. Translating it yields CASSLALRNQPQHF.

This clonotype occurred many times. The CDR3 spells CASSEVGEGGRETQYF. CDR3 DNA sequence: TGTGCCAGCAGTGAAGTCGGGGAAGGCGGGAGAGAGACCCAGTACTTC. The chain is built from TRBV2 and TRBJ2-5; 7 bases are shared with TRBD2. This CDR3 contains 16 residues. Germline assignment: CDR1 SNHLY and CDR2 FYNNEI. V dropped 1 base and J dropped 4; count of bases not matched to a gene: 9.

This clonotype showed up many times. CDR3 protein: CASSEAPAGYAIGAGELFF. CDR3 in DNA: TGTGCCAGCAGTGAAGCCCCGGCGGGGTATGCTATAGGAGCCGGGGAGCTGTTTTTT. V usage is TRBV6-1 and J usage is TRBJ2-2; a weak D match, TRBD2 (6 bases). The CDR3 totals 19 residues. Trimming cost V 0 bases and J 6 bases, with 23 bases left between them. Germline loops: CDR1 MNHNS, CDR2 SASEGT.

This clonotype appeared a few times. The CDR3 sequence: CASSLHFATANTGELFF. CDR3 nucleotides: TGTGCCAGCAGCCTACATTTCGCGACGGCGAACACCGGGGAGCTGTTTTTT. This chain joins TRBV11-2 and TRBJ2-2; D call uncertain. The CDR3 loop spans 17 amino acids. Trimming removed 5 bases at V and 0 bases at J, with 16 bases between. Germline CDR1 SGHAT, CDR2 FQNNGV.

This clonotype has a count of ten or more. The genes are TRBV11-2 and TRBJ2-3; D may correspond to TRBD1 or TRBD2 (5 bases each). V lost 4 bases, J lost 1 base, and 15 bases lay in between. The CDR3 length is 16 residues. Germline V gene lookup returns CDR1 SGHAT and CDR2 FQNNGV. The CDR3 sequence is CASSSVGDSGTDTQYF. Here the CDR3 DNA reads TGTGCCAGCAGCTCAGTGGGGGATAGCGGCACAGATACGCAGTATTTT.

This clonotype has more than one count but fewer than ten. The V and J genes are TRBV6-1 and TRBJ1-2; no clear D. With 1 base removed from V and 6 bases from J, the gap between germline ends came to 15 bases. Germline lookup yields CDR1 MNHNS and CDR2 SASEGT. This CDR3 is built from 15 residues. CDR3 nucleotide sequence: TGTGCCAGCAGTGAAGTGCCAGACGGTCGCGATGGCTACACCTTC. This codes for CASSEVPDGRDGYTF.

This clonotype occurred many times. A clone one base away is much larger, so this may be a read error. V usage is TRBV6-5 and J usage is TRBJ2-7; 8 bases are shared with TRBD2. The germline V gene encodes CDR1 MNHEY and CDR2 SVGAGI. J lost 5 bases, V lost 2 bases, and 8 bases had no gene match. The CDR3 has 15 residues. The DNA for the CDR3 is TGTGCCAGCAGTTACACTAGCGGATCATCCCACGAGCAGTACTTC. This translates into CASSYTSGSSHEQYF.

The sample holds many counts of this clonotype. The chain couples TRBV6-5 to TRBJ2-7; D remains ambiguous. Germline values: CDR1 MNHEY, CDR2 SVGAGI. V lost 0 bases to trimming and J lost 1 base, with 10 bases between them. The CDR3 runs 15 residues. The CDR3: CASSYSSPGSYEQYF. In DNA, the CDR3 is TGTGCCAGCAGTTACTCGAGCCCAGGATCCTACGAGCAGTACTTC.

The chain is built from TRBV20-1 and TRBJ2-7; no definite D call. Per the germline V gene, CDR1 is DFQATT and CDR2 is SNEGSKA (reference sequence). V was pared by 4 bases and J by 2 bases, with 9 bases between. This CDR3 region has 12 residues. CDR3 region: CSANKGTYEQYF. DNA for the CDR3: TGCAGTGCTAACAAGGGTACCTACGAGCAGTACTTC.

The CDR3 loop is CASSYSQGGRGYTF. The CDR3 DNA reads TGTGCCAGCAGTTACTCACAGGGAGGTCGTGGCTACACCTTC. This chain joins TRBV6-5 and TRBJ1-2; tentative D call: TRBD1 (6 bases). The germline V gene encodes CDR1 MNHEY and CDR2 SVGAGI. The CDR3 has 14 residues. V lost 0 bases and J 7 bases, leaving 12 bases between the germline ends.